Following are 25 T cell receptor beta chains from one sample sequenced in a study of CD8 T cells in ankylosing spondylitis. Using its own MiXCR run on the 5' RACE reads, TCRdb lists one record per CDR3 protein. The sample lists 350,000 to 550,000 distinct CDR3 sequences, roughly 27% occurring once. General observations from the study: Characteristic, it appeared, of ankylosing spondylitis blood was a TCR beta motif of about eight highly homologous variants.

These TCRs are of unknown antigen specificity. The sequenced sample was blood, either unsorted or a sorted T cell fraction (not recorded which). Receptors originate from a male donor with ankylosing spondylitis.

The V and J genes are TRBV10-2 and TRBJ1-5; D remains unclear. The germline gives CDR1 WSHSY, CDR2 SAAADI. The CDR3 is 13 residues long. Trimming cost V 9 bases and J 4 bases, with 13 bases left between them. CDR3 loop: CASRNSFNQPQHF. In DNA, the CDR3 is TGCGCCAGTAGGAACTCTTTTAATCAGCCCCAGCATTTT.

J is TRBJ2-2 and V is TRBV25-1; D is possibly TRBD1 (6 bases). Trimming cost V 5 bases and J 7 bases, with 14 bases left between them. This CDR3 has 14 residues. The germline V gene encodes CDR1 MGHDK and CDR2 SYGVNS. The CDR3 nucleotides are TGTGCCAGCAGTCTACAGGGTTCGTACGGGGAGCTGTTTTTT. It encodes CASSLQGSYGELFF.

The CDR3 is CASSLDEGHYGYTF. Here the CDR3 DNA reads TGTGCCAGCAGCTTAGACGAGGGGCACTATGGCTACACCTTC. This chain links TRBV7-8 with TRBJ1-2; D perhaps matches TRBD1 (5 bases). The CDR3 runs 14 residues. The V end was cut by 1 base, the J end by 3 bases, with 9 bases between. Germline V gene data show CDR1 as SGHVS and CDR2 as FQNEAQ.

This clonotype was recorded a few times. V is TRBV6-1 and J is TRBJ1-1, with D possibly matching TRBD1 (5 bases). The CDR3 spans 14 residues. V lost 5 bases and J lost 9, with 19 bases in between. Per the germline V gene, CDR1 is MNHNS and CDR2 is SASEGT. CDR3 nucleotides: TGTGCCAGCAGTCCCCGGGACGCCGAACGGAAAGCTTTCTTT. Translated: CASSPRDAERKAFF.

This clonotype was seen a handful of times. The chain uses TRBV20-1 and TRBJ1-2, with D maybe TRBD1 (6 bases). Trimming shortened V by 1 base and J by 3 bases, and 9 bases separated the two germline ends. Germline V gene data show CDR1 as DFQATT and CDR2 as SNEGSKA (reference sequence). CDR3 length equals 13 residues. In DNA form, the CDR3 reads TGCAGTGCTAGAGGTGCAGGGGACTATGGCTACACCTTC. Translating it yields CSARGAGDYGYTF.

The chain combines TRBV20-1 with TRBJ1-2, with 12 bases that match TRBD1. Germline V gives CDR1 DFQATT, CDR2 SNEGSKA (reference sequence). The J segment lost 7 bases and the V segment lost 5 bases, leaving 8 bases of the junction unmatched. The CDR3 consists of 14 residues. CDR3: CSAVKGQGASGYTF. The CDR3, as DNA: TGCAGTGCTGTGAAGGGACAGGGGGCCAGTGGCTACACCTTC.

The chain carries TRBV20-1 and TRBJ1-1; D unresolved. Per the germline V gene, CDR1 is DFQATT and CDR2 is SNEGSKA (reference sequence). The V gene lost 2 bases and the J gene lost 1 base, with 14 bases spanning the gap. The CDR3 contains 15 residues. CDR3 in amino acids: CSARRPGLRNTEAFF. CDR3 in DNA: TGCAGTGCTAGACGGCCGGGCTTGAGGAACACTGAAGCTTTCTTT.

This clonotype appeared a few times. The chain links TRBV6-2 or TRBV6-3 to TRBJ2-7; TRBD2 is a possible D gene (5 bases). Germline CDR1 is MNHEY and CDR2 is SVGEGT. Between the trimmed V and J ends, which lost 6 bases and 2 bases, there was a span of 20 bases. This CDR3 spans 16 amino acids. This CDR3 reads CASSLQLPAAPYEQYF. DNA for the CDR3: TGTGCCAGCAGCCTCCAGTTACCAGCGGCCCCCTACGAGCAGTACTTC.

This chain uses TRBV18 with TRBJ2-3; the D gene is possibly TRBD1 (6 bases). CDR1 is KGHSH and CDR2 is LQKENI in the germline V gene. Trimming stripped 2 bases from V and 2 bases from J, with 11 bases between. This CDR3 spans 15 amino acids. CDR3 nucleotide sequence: TGTGCCAGCTCACCAGGACAGACTCTCACAGATACGCAGTATTTT. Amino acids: CASSPGQTLTDTQYF.

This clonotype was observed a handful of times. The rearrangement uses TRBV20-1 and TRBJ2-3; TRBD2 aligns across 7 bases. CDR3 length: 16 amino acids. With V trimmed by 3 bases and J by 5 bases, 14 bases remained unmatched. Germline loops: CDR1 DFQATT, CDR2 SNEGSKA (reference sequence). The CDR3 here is CSASLAVQRLGDTQYF. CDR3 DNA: TGCAGTGCTAGCCTAGCGGTACAACGCCTCGGAGATACGCAGTATTTT.

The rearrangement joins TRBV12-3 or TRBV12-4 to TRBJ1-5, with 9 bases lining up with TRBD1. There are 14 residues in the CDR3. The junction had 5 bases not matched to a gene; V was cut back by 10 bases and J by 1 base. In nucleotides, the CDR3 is TGTGCCACTCGGGGACAGGGAAGCAATCAGCCCCAGCATTTT. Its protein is CATRGQGSNQPQHF.

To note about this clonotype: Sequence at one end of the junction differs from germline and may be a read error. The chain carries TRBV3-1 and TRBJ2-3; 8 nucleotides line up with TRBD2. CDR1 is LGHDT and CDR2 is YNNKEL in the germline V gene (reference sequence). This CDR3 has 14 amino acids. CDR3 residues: CASRQAGEGDTQYF. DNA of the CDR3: TGTGCCAGCAGGCAAGCGGGAGAGGGTGATACGCAGTATTTT.

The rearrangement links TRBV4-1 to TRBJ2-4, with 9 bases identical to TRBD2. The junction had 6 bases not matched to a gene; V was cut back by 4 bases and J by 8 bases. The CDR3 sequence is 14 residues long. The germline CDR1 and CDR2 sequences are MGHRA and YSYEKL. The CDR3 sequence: CASSLGLAVDIQYF. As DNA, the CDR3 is TGCGCCAGCAGCCTGGGACTAGCTGTGGACATTCAGTACTTC.

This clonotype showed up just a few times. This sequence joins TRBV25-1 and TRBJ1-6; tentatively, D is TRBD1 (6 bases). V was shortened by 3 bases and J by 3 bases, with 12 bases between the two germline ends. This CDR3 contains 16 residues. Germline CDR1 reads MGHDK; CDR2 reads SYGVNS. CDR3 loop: CASSDGTSVYNSPLHF. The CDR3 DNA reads TGTGCCAGCAGTGACGGGACATCGGTCTATAATTCACCCCTCCACTTT.

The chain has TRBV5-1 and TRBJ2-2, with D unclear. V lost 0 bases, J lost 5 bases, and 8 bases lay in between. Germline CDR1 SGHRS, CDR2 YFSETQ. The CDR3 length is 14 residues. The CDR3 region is CASSLGSRTGELFF. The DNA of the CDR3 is TGCGCCAGCAGCTTGGGCAGTAGGACCGGGGAGCTGTTTTTT.

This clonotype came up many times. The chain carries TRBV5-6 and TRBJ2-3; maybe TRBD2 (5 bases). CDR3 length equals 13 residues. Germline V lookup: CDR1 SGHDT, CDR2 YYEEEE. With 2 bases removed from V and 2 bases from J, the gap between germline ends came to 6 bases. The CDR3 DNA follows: TGTGCCAGCAGCTTAGCGGCCACAGATACGCAGTATTTT. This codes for CASSLAATDTQYF. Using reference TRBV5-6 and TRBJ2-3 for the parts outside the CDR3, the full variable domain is DAGVTQSPTHLIKTRGQQVTLRCSPKSGHDTVSWYQQALGQGPQFIFQYYEEEERQRGNFPDRFSGHQFPNYSSELNVNALLLGDSALYLCASSLAATDTQYFGPGTRLTVL.

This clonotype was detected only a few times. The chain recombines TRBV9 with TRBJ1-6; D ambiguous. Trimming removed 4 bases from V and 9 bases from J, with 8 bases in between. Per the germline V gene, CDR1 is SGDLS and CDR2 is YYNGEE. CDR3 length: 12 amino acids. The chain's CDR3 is CASSPKGSPLHF. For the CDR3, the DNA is TGTGCCAGCAGCCCAAAGGGTTCACCCCTCCACTTT.

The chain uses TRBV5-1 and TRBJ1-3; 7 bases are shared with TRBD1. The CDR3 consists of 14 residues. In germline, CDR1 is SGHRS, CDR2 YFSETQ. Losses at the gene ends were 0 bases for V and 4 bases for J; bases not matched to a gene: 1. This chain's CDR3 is CASSLETGGNTIYF. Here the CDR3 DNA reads TGCGCCAGCAGCTTGGAGACAGGGGGAAACACCATATATTTT.

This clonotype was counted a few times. CDR3 protein: CASSLTQPWNEQFF. The CDR3 DNA sequence: TGCGCCAGCAGCTTGACACAGCCCTGGAATGAGCAGTTCTTC. This chain links TRBV5-1 with TRBJ2-1; no clear D gene. Deletions cut 1 base from V and 7 bases from J, with 12 bases between. The CDR3 is made up of 14 amino acids. Germline loops: CDR1 SGHRS, CDR2 YFSETQ.

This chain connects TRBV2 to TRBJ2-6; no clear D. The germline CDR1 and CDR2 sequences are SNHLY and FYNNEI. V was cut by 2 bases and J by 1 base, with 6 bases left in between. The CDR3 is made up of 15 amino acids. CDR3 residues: CASSENLSGANVLTF. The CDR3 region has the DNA TGTGCCAGCAGTGAAAACCTTTCTGGGGCCAACGTCCTGACTTTC.

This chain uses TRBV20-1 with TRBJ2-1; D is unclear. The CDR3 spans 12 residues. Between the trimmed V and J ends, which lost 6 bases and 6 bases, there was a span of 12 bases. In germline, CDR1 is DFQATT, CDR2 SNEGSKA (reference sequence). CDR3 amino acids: CSATFSPNEQFF. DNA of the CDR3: TGCAGTGCAACGTTCAGTCCCAATGAGCAGTTCTTC.

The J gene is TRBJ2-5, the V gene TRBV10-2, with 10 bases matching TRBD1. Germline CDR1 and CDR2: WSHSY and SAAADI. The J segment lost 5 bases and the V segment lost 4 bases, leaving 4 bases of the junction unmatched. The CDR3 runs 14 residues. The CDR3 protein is CASSVTGGRETQYF. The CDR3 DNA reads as TGCGCCAGCAGTGTGACAGGGGGCCGGGAGACCCAGTACTTC.

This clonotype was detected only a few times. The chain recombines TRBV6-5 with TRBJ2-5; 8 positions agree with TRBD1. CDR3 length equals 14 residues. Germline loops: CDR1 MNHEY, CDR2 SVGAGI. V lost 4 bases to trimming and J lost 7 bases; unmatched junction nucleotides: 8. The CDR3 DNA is TGTGCCAGCAGTTCCCCGGACAGGGCGGGGACCCAGTACTTC. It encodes CASSSPDRAGTQYF.

CDR3 residues: CASSLRRATSEQYF. The CDR3, as DNA: TGTGCCAGCAGTTTAAGGCGGGCCACAAGCGAGCAGTACTTC. The chain uses TRBV27 and TRBJ2-7, with D maybe TRBD2 (5 bases). Trimming left V 2 bases short and J 6 bases short, with 14 bases between. In germline, CDR1 is MNHEY, CDR2 SMNVEV (reference sequence). The CDR3 has 14 residues.

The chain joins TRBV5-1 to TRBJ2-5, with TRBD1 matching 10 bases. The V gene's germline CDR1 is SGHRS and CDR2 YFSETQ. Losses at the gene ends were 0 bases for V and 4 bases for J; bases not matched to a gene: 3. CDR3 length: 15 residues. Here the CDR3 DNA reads TGCGCCAGCAGCTTGGAAGGGACAGGGGTAGAGACCCAGTACTTC. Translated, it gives CASSLEGTGVETQYF.